This TCR beta chain emerged from a study of shared clonotypes between healthy human individuals. Study information: Each donor's CD8 memory used one plate, CD8 naive two, each CD4 subset three.

V gave up 4 bases and J gave up 10 bases, with 11 bases separating them. The germline CDR1 and CDR2 sequences are SEHNR and FQNEAQ (reference sequence). This CDR3 has 12 amino acids. Profiling relied on immunoSEQ multiplex PCR, and the TCRdb table lists in-frame clones only, not all of them. The data contain fewer than 100,000 clones, roughly two thirds of them singletons. The receptor was isolated from a man aged 25-45 years in good health. The sample consisted of memory CD8+ T cells sorted from blood. The subset denotes: CD45RO+ cells pooled with CCR7-negative TemRA cells. The rearrangement links TRBV7-9 to TRBJ2-1, with D possibly matching TRBD2 (5 bases). CDR3 DNA sequence: TGTGCCAGCAGCTCGATAGGAGGCGAGCAGTTCTTC. It translates to CASSSIGGEQFF.